The entry that follows covers one T cell receptor (beta chain) sequence. Antigen specificity is unknown. The length of the CDR3 is 15 residues. Trimming at V came to 1 base and at J to 3 bases, leaving 6 bases not matched to a gene. The germline CDR1 and CDR2 sequences are SGHTA and FQGNSA. The assay was immunoSEQ multiplex PCR, and TCRdb's table has in-frame clones only and misses some. Altogether around 110,000 clones are present, just over 90% being singletons, with the ten largest covering approximately 0.88%. These data originate in a study of T cell clones after liver transplantation. Study findings and constraints: The donor-reactive repertoire was only partly measurable in a couple of subjects, lacking donor cells. These preliminary findings come from unstandardized post-transplant sampling times. Circulating graft-donor-reactive CD4 TCRbeta sequences fell significantly post-transplant in 5 of 8 subjects.

The V gene is TRBV7-2, the J gene TRBJ2-7; 7 bases align to TRBD2. This receptor was taken from a human patient who received a liver transplant. Some T cells may have come from the graft donor. This specimen was CD4+ T cells from blood, taken 12 months after liver transplant. The CDR3 DNA follows: TGTGCCAGCAGCTTAGGACTGGGAGGGTTCTACGAGCAGTACTTC. Protein: CASSLGLGGFYEQYF.